Presented here are 14 T cell receptor beta chains from one specimen sequenced in a study of T cells in Graves' hyperthyroidism and ophthalmopathy. It was RNA transcripts that yielded the amplified TCR beta CDR3 regions. With the HTBI primer set, the TCR CDR3 went through a first round of RT-PCR. MiXCR, applied by TCRdb to the multiplex PCR reads, yields one record per CDR3 protein. Counted here are over 250,000 distinct CDR3 sequences, 12% to 15% occurring once; the ten biggest clones make up 30% to 35%. The sequencing input was blood. The receptors originated from a woman aged 40 to 50 with Graves' ophthalmopathy.

This clonotype was counted ten times or more. The V gene is TRBV28, the J gene TRBJ2-2; D is possibly TRBD1 or TRBD2 (5 bases each). The CDR3 spans 14 residues. With 8 bases removed from V and 0 bases from J, the gap between germline ends came to 10 bases. Germline V lookup: CDR1 MDHEN, CDR2 SYDVKM. The CDR3 DNA follows: TGTGCCAGCTGGGACCGCTCGAACACCGGGGAGCTGTTTTTT. Translated: CASWDRSNTGELFF.

The genes are TRBV30 and TRBJ2-5, with 12 bases identical to TRBD2. V lost 7 bases to trimming and J lost 2 bases; unmatched junction nucleotides: 14. Germline CDR1 reads GTSNPN; CDR2 reads SVGIG (reference sequence). This CDR3 is built from 17 residues. Here the CDR3 reads CAFSEGATSGGQETQYF. The CDR3 DNA is TGTGCCTTTTCCGAGGGGGCAACTAGCGGGGGGCAAGAGACCCAGTACTTC.

This clonotype was seen at least ten times. The chain combines TRBV5-1 with TRBJ1-2; 11 nucleotides agree with TRBD1. This CDR3 comprises 13 residues. The junction had 3 bases not matched to a gene; V was cut back by 4 bases and J by 7 bases. CDR1 and CDR2 (germline): SGHRS, YFSETQ. The CDR3 nucleotides are TGCGCCAGCAGCAAAGGACAGGGGGCTGGCTACACCTTC. Its protein product is CASSKGQGAGYTF.

This clonotype occurred once. This chain connects TRBV18 to TRBJ1-3, with D unresolved. The germline V and J ends were trimmed by 8 bases and 1 base, with 12 bases remaining between them. Germline-derived CDR1 and CDR2 are KGHSH and LQKENI. There are 14 residues in the CDR3. CDR3 DNA: TGTGCCAGCCCACTAGATGGATCTGGAAACACCATATATTTT. Its translation: CASPLDGSGNTIYF. Variable domain in full (rest from reference TRBV18 and TRBJ1-3): NAGVMQNPRHLVRRRGQEARLRCSPMKGHSHVYWYRQLPEEGLKFMVYLQKENIIDESGMPKERFSAEFPKEGPSILRIQQVVRGDSAAYFCASPLDGSGNTIYFGEGSWLTVV.

This clonotype was recorded at least ten times. The V gene is TRBV3-1, the J gene TRBJ1-2; the match to TRBD1 covers 7 bases. This CDR3 is built from 15 residues. CDR1 is LGHDT and CDR2 is YNNKEL in the germline V gene (reference sequence). V shed 2 bases, J shed 1 base, and the junction held 4 bases outside the gene matches. The CDR3 nucleotides read TGTGCCAGCAGCCAACAGGGGGATATTAACTATGGCTACACCTTC. Translation gives CASSQQGDINYGYTF.

This clonotype was recorded a few times. This sequence joins TRBV29-1 and TRBJ2-6; maybe TRBD1 (6 bases). CDR1 is SQVTM and CDR2 is ANQGSEA in the germline V gene. CDR3 length: 15 residues. Trimming cost V 6 bases and J 0 bases, with 12 bases left between them. The CDR3 DNA reads as TGCAGCGTAACAACAGGGTCCTCTGGGGCCAACGTCCTGACTTTC. Its protein is CSVTTGSSGANVLTF.

This clonotype was detected only a few times. The V call is TRBV5-1, the J call TRBJ2-5; the D is unclear. The germline V and J ends were trimmed by 0 bases and 3 bases, with 6 bases remaining between them. CDR1 is SGHRS, CDR2 YFSETQ, per germline. The CDR3 contains 13 residues. The CDR3 DNA sequence: TGCGCCAGCAGCTTGGAAATGGAAGAGACCCAGTACTTC. This encodes CASSLEMEETQYF.

This clonotype was seen at least ten times. This chain links TRBV12-3 or TRBV12-4 with TRBJ2-1; a possible D gene is TRBD1 (6 bases). This CDR3 is built from 11 residues. Trimming cost V 6 bases and J 10 bases, with 10 bases left between them. The CDR3 DNA sequence: TGTGCCAGCAGCAAAACAGGGGAGCAGTTCTTC. It is translated as CASSKTGEQFF.

This clonotype was recorded a few times. V gene TRBV20-1 combines with J gene TRBJ1-5; 7 bases match TRBD1. Germline V lookup: CDR1 DFQATT, CDR2 SNEGSKA (reference sequence). CDR3 size: 13 residues. The V gene end was trimmed by 5 bases and the J gene end by 6 bases; junction bases not matched to a gene: 7. Here the CDR3 DNA reads TGCAGTGCTCGCAGGGGGTACGGTCAGCCCCAGCATTTT. Translating gives CSARRGYGQPQHF.

The chain couples TRBV6-1 to TRBJ1-6; TRBD1 agrees at 8 bases. After removal of 7 bases from V and 9 bases from J, the junction contained 8 bases not matched to a gene. Germline V lookup: CDR1 MNHNS, CDR2 SASEGT. The CDR3 length is 14 residues. The CDR3 region is CASTGTGDSSPLHF. The CDR3 coding sequence is TGTGCCAGCACAGGGACAGGCGATAGTTCACCCCTCCACTTT.

In its sample, this clonotype was seen a few times. The CDR3 DNA is TGTGCCAGCAGTTCAGAGAAGAAGAGCACAGATACGCAGTATTTT. Its protein product is CASSSEKKSTDTQYF. The J gene is TRBJ2-3, the V gene TRBV6-1; unclear D gene. CDR1 is MNHNS and CDR2 is SASEGT in the germline V gene. V was clipped by 5 bases and J by 0 bases, with 12 bases between them. This CDR3 has 15 residues.

This clonotype turned up a few times. V usage is TRBV4-1 and J usage is TRBJ2-1; TRBD2 matches at 15 bases. Germline CDR1 is MGHRA and CDR2 is YSYEKL. This CDR3 region has 18 residues. Losses at the gene ends were 1 base for V and 3 bases for J; bases not matched to a gene: 4. The CDR3: CASSQGGLAGGYYNEQFF. The CDR3, as DNA: TGCGCCAGCAGCCAAGGTGGACTAGCGGGGGGGTACTACAATGAGCAGTTCTTC.

This clonotype was seen ten or more times. This chain joins TRBV6-2 or TRBV6-3 and TRBJ2-5, with 12 bases matching TRBD2. This CDR3 is 16 amino acids long. Looked up from germline, CDR1 is MNHEY and CDR2 is SVGEGT. Germline trimming cut 0 bases from V and 5 bases from J; bases unmatched to any gene: 4. The CDR3 DNA sequence: TGTGCCAGCAGTTACTCGGGGACTAGCGGGCCCGAGACCCAGTACTTC. The encoded protein is CASSYSGTSGPETQYF.

The V gene is TRBV12-3 or TRBV12-4, the J gene TRBJ2-3; 7 nucleotides agree with TRBD2. The CDR3 has 16 residues. Losses at the gene ends were 1 base for V and 1 base for J; bases not matched to a gene: 5. CDR3 nucleotides: TGTGCCAGCAGTTTAGGTCGAGCGGGGCGCACAGATACGCAGTATTTT. Residues: CASSLGRAGRTDTQYF.